This TCR beta chain came from a study of blood T cell repertoires in COVID-19. From germline, CDR1 is LGHDT and CDR2 YNNKEL (reference sequence). This CDR3 is 13 amino acids long. Trimming removed 4 bases at V and 5 bases at J, with 11 bases between. Worth noting for this clone: The same CDR3 arises from other DNA sequences in this sample as well.

Profiling relied on immunoSEQ multiplex PCR, and the TCRdb table lists in-frame clones only, not all of them. The table has around 72,000 clones, roughly 80% seen once. This chain links TRBV3-1 (or the pseudogene TRBV3-2) with TRBJ1-1, with TRBD1 as a possible D gene (5 bases). Specimen: peripheral blood. This clonotype originated in a woman in her sixties with acute or convalescent COVID-19. The CDR3 sequence is CASSPGRGTEAFF. DNA of the CDR3: TGTGCCAGCAGCCCCGGGAGGGGAACTGAAGCTTTCTTT.